What follows are 6 T cell receptor beta chains derived from one specimen sequenced in a study of blood T cell repertoires in COVID-19. TCRdb keeps only in-frame clones here, not all; method: immunoSEQ multiplex PCR. This table holds 85,000 to 110,000 clones, approximately 89% found once. Sequenced input: peripheral blood. Every receptor here comes from a woman aged 80 or over in a cohort sampled during active COVID-19.

The chain combines TRBV28 with TRBJ2-5, with 13 bases matching TRBD2. Germline V CDR1 and CDR2: MDHEN, SYDVKM. The CDR3 extends over 17 amino acids. The trim removed 5 bases at V and 5 bases at J, leaving 11 bases unmatched. CDR3 amino acids: CASSLGTSGAFRETQYF. The CDR3 bases are TGTGCCAGCAGTCTCGGGACTAGCGGGGCTTTCAGGGAGACCCAGTACTTC.

This chain links TRBV29-1 with TRBJ2-7; tentative D call: TRBD1 (6 bases). V lost 7 bases to trimming and J lost 2 bases, with 15 bases between them. This CDR3 comprises 13 residues. Per germline, CDR1 SQVTM and CDR2 ANQGSEA. CDR3 sequence (DNA): TGCAGCGCGATCCCACAGGGACCCTACGAGCAGTACTTC. It encodes CSAIPQGPYEQYF.

The chain combines TRBV5-3 with TRBJ1-1; 7 bases are shared with TRBD1. TRBV5-3 is an ORF; its function is uncertain. V shed 4 bases and J 1 base; nucleotides not matched to a gene: 22. The CDR3 length is 20 residues. The CDR3 here is CARSPKTGRSSSTWNTEAFF. CDR3 DNA: TGTGCCAGAAGCCCTAAGACAGGGCGGTCCTCGTCAACATGGAACACTGAAGCTTTCTTT.

V gene TRBV28 combines with J gene TRBJ1-6; no definite D call. Germline CDR1 MDHEN, CDR2 SYDVKM. This CDR3 is built from 14 residues. V shed 1 base and J shed 6 bases, with 7 bases lying between them. The CDR3 DNA reads as TGTGCCAGCAGTTTATCGGGGAGTAATTCACCCCTCCACTTT. Translating gives CASSLSGSNSPLHF.

The J gene is TRBJ1-3, the V gene TRBV5-1; D is perhaps TRBD1 (6 bases). The V and J ends lost 1 base and 4 bases respectively, with 9 bases between them. CDR1 is SGHRS, CDR2 YFSETQ, per germline. The CDR3 sequence is 14 residues long. CDR3: CASSLTGWGNTIYF. The CDR3 DNA sequence: TGCGCCAGCAGCTTGACAGGGTGGGGAAACACCATATATTTT. The full variable domain, in which reference TRBV5-1 and TRBJ1-3 provide the parts outside the CDR3, is KAGVTQTPRYLIKTRGQQVTLSCSPISGHRSVSWYQQTPGQGLQFLFEYFSETQRNKGNFPGRFSGRQFSNSRSEMNVSTLELGDSALYLCASSLTGWGNTIYFGEGSWLTVV.

The CDR3 here is CASSPPGQKPYGYTF. The DNA of the CDR3 is TGTGCCAGCTCACCACCGGGACAGAAACCCTATGGCTACACCTTC. The chain uses TRBV18 and TRBJ1-2; 7 bases are shared with TRBD1. This CDR3 contains 15 residues. V shed 0 bases, J shed 4 bases, and the junction held 5 bases outside the gene matches. CDR1 and CDR2 from the germline V gene are KGHSH and LQKENI.